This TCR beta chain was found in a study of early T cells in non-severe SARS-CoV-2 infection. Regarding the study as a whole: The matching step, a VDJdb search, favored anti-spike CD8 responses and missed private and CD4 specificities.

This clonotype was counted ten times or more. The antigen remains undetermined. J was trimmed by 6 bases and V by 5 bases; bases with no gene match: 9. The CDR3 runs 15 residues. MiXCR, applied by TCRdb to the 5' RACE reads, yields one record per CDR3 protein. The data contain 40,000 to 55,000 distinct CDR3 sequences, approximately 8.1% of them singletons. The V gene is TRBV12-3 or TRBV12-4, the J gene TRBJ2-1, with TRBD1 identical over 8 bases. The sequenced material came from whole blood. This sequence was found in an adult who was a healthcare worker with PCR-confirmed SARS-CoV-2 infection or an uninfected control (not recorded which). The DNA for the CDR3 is TGTGCCAGCAGTCCTACCCGGGACAGGAGCAATGAGCAGTTCTTC. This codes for CASSPTRDRSNEQFF.